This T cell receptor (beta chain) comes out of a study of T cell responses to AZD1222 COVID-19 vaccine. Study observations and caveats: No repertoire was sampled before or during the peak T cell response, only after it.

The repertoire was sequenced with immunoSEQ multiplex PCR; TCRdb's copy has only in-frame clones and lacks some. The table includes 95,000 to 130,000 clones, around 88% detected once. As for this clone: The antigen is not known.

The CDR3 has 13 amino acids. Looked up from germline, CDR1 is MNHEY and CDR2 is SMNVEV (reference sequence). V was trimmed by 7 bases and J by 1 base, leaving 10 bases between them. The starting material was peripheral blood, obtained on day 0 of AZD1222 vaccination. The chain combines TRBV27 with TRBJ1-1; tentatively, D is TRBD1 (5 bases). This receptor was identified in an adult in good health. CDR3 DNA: TGTGCCAGCAAGAGACAGCCGAACACTGAAGCTTTCTTT. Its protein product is CASKRQPNTEAFF.